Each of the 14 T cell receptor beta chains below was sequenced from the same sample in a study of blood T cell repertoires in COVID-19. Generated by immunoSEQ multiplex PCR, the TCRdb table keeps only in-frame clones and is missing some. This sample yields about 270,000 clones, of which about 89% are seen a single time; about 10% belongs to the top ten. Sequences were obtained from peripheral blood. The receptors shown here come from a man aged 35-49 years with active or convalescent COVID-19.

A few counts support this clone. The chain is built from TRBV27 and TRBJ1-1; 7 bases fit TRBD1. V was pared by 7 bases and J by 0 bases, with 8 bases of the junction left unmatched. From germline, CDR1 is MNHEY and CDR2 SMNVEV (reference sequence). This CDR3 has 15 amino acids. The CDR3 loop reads CASIPQGIMNTEAFF. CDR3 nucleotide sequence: TGTGCCAGCATCCCACAGGGGATTATGAACACTGAAGCTTTCTTT.

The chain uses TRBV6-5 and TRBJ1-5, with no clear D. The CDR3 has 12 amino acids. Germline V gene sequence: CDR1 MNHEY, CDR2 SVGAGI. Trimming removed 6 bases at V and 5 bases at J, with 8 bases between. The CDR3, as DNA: TGTGCCAGCAGGCCGACTGATCAGCCCCAGCATTTT. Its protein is CASRPTDQPQHF.

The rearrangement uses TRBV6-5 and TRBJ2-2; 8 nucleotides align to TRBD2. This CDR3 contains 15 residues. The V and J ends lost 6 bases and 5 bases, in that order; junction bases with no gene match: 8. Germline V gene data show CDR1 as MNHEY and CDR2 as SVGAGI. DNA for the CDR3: TGTGCCAGCAGCCTCCAGAGCGGGGGTACCGGGGAGCTGTTTTTT. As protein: CASSLQSGGTGELFF.

The CDR3 coding sequence is TGTGCCAGCAGTTCAACCCGGACAGGGGCCGACAATCAGCCCCAGCATTTT. Its translation: CASSSTRTGADNQPQHF. The J gene is TRBJ1-5, the V gene TRBV27, with 9 bases that match TRBD1. CDR1 and CDR2 from the germline V gene are MNHEY and SMNVEV (reference sequence). With 4 bases clipped from V and 3 bases from J, the junction kept 10 bases outside the gene matches. The CDR3 contains 17 residues.

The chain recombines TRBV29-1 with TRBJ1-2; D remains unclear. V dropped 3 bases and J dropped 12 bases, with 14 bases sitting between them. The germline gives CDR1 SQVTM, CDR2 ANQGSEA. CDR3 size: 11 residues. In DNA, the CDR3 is TGCAGCGTTGATTCCAGGCTGGTGAACACCTTC. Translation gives CSVDSRLVNTF.

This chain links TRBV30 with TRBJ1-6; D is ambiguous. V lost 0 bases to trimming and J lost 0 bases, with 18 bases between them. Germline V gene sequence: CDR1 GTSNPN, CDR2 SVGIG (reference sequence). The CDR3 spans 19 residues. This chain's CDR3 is CAWSVFGRNTDSYNSPLHF. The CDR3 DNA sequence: TGTGCCTGGAGTGTATTTGGGAGGAACACCGACTCCTATAATTCACCCCTCCACTTT.

CDR3 in amino acids: CASSKETENTEAFF. DNA of the CDR3: TGTGCCAGTAGCAAAGAGACAGAGAACACTGAAGCTTTCTTT. The J gene is TRBJ1-1, the V gene TRBV19; perhaps TRBD1 as D (5 bases). The length of the CDR3 is 14 residues. Trimming took off 6 bases at V and 1 base at J, with 12 bases between the two ends. Germline-derived CDR1 and CDR2 are LNHDA and SQIVND (reference sequence). The full variable domain, its missing parts supplied by reference TRBV19 and TRBJ1-1, is DGGITQSPKYLFRKEGQNVTLSCEQNLNHDAMYWYRQDPGQGLRLIYYSQIVNDFQKGDIAEGYSVSREKKESFPLTVTSAQKNPTAFYLCASSKETENTEAFFGQGTRLTVV.

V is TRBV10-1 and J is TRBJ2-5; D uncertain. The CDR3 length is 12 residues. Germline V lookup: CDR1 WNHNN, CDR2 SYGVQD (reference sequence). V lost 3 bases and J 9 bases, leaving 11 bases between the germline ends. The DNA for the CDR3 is TGCGCCAGCAGTGAATATAGAACGCCCCAGTACTTC. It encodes CASSEYRTPQYF.

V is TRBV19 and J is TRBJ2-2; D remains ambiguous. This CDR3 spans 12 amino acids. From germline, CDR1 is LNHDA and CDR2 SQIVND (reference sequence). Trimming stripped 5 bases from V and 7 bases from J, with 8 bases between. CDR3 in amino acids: CASSPPRGELFF. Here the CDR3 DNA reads TGTGCCAGTAGTCCCCCTCGCGGGGAGCTGTTTTTT. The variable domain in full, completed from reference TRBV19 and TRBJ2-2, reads DGGITQSPKYLFRKEGQNVTLSCEQNLNHDAMYWYRQDPGQGLRLIYYSQIVNDFQKGDIAEGYSVSREKKESFPLTVTSAQKNPTAFYLCASSPPRGELFFGEGSRLTVL.

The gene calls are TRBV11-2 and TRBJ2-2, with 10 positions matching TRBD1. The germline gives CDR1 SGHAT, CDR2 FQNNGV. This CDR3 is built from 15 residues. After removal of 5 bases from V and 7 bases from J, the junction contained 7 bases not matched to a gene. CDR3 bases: TGTGCCAGCAGCCGTCGACAGGGGGCCGACGGGGAGCTGTTTTTT. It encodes CASSRRQGADGELFF. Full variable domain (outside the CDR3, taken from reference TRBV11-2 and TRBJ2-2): EAGVAQSPRYKIIEKRQSVAFWCNPISGHATLYWYQQILGQGPKLLIQFQNNGVVDDSQLPKDRFSAERLKGVDSTLKIQPAKLEDSAVYLCASSRRQGADGELFFGEGSRLTVL.

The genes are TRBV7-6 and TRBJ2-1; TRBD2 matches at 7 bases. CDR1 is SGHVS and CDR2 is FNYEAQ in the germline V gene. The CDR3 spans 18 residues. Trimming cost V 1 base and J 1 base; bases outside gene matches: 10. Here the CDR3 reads CASSLEVPQAGSYNEQFF. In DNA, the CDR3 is TGTGCCAGCAGCTTAGAGGTCCCCCAAGCGGGGTCCTACAATGAGCAGTTCTTC. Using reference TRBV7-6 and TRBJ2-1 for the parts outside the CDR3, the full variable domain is GAGVSQSPRYKVTKRGQDVALRCDPISGHVSLYWYRQALGQGPEFLTYFNYEAQQDKSGLPNDRFSAERPEGSISTLTIQRTEQRDSAMYRCASSLEVPQAGSYNEQFFGPGTRLTVL.

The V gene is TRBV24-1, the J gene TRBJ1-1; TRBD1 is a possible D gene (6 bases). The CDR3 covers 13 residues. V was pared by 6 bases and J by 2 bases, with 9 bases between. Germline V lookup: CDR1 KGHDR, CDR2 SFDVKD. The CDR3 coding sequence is TGTGCCACCAGTCGGGGGGCCAACACTGAAGCTTTCTTT. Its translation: CATSRGANTEAFF.

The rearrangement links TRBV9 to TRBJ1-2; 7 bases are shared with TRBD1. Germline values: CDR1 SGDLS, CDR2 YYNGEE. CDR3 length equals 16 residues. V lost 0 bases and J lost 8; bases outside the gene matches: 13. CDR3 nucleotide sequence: TGTGCCAGCAGCGTAGCCCCGGAGGGGGCCGGAGAAGGCTACACCTTC. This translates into CASSVAPEGAGEGYTF.

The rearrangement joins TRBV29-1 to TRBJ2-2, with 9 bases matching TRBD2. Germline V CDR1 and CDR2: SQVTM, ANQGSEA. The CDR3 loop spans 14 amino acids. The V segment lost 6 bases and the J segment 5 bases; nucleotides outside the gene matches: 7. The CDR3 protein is CSVDHSGGTGELFF. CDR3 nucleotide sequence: TGCAGCGTGGACCATAGCGGGGGAACCGGGGAGCTGTTTTTT.